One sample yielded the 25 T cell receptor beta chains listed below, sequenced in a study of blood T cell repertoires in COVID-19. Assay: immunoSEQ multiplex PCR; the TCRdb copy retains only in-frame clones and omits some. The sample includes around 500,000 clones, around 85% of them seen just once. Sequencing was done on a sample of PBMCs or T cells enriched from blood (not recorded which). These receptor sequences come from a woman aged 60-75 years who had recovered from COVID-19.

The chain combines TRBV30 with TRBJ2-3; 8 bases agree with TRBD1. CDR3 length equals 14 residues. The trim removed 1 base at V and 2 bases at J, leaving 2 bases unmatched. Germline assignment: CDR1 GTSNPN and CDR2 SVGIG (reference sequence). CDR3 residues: CAWSAGQVTDTQYF. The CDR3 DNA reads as TGTGCCTGGAGTGCGGGACAGGTCACAGATACGCAGTATTTT.

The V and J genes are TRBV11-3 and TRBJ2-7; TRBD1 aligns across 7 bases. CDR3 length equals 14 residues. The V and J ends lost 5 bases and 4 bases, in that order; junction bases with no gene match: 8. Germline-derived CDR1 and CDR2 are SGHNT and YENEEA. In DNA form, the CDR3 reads TGTGCCAGCAGCGACAGGGAAAGAGGGTACGAGCAGTACTTC. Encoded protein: CASSDRERGYEQYF.

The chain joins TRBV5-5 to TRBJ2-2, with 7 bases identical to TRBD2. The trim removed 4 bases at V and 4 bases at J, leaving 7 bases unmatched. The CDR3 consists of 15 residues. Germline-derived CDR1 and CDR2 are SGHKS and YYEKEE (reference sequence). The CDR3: CASSASLAGTGELFF. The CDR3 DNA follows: TGTGCCAGCAGCGCGTCCTTAGCGGGCACCGGGGAGCTGTTTTTT. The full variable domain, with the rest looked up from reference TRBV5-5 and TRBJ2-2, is DAGVTQSPTHLIKTRGQQVTLRCSPISGHKSVSWYQQVLGQGPQFIFQYYEKEERGRGNFPDRFSARQFPNYSSELNVNALLLGDSALYLCASSASLAGTGELFFGEGSRLTVL.

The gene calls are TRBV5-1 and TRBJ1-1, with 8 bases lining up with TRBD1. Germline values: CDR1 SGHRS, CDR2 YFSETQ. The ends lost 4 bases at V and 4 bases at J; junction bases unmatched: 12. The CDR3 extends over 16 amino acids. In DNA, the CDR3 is TGCGCCAGCAGCCCTCACGGACAGGGCCAGAGCACTGAAGCTTTCTTT. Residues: CASSPHGQGQSTEAFF.

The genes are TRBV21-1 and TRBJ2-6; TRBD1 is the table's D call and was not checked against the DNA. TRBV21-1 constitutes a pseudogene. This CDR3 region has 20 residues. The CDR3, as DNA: TGTGCCAGCAGCAAACCCGCAACAGGGTCACTCTCCCCTGGGGCCAACGTCCTGACTTTC. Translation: CASSKPATGSLSPGANVLTF.

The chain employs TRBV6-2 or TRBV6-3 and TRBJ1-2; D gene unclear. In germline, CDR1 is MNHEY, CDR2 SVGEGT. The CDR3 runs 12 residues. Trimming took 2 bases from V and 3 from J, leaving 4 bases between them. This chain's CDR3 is CASSYQDYGYTF. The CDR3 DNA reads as TGTGCCAGCAGTTACCAGGACTATGGCTACACCTTC.

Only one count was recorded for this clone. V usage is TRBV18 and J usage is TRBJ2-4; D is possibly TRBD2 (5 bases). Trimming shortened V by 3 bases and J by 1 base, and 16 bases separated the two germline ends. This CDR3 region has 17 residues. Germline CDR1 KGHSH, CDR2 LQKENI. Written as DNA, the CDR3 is TGTGCCAGCTCACCCACTAACCGGGATGGTGCCAAAAACATTCAGTACTTC. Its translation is CASSPTNRDGAKNIQYF.

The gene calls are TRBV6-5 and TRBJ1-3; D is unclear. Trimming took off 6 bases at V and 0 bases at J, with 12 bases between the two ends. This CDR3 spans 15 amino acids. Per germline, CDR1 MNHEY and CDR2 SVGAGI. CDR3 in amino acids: CASRASTGSGNTIYF. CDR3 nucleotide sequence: TGTGCCAGCAGAGCATCAACGGGCTCTGGAAACACCATATATTTT.

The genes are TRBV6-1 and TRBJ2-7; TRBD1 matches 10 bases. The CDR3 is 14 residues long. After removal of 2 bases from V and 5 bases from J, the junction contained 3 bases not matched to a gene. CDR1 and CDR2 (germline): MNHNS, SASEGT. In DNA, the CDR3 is TGTGCCAGCAGTGAACCGGGACAGGGGAACGAGCAGTACGTC. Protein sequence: CASSEPGQGNEQYV.

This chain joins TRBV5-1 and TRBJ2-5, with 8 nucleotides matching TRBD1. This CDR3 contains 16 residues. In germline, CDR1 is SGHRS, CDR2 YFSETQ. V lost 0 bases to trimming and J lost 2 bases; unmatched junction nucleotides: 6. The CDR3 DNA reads TGCGCCAGCAGCTTGGGGGGAGGACAGGGTCAAGAGACCCAGTACTTC. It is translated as CASSLGGGQGQETQYF.

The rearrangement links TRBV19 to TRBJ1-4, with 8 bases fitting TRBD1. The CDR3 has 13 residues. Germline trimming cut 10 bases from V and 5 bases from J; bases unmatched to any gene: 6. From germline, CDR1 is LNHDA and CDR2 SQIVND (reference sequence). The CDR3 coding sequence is TGTGCCACCCACAGGGGGGGGAATGAAAAACTGTTTTTT. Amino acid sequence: CATHRGGNEKLFF.

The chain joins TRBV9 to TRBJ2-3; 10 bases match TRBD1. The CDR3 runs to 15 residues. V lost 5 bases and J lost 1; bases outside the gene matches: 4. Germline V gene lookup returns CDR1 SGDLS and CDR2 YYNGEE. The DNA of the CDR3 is TGTGCCAGCAGACGGGGACAGGGGCGCACAGATACGCAGTATTTT. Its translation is CASRRGQGRTDTQYF. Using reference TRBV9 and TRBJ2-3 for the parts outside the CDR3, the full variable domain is DSGVTQTPKHLITATGQRVTLRCSPRSGDLSVYWYQQSLDQGLQFLIQYYNGEERAKGNILERFSAQQFPDLHSELNLSSLELGDSALYFCASRRGQGRTDTQYFGPGTRLTVL.

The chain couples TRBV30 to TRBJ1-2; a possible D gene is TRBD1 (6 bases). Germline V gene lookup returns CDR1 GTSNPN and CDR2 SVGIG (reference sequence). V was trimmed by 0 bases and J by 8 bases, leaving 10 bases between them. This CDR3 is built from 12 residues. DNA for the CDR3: TGTGCCTGGAGTGTAAGGGGGAAAGGCTACACCTTC. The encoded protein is CAWSVRGKGYTF.

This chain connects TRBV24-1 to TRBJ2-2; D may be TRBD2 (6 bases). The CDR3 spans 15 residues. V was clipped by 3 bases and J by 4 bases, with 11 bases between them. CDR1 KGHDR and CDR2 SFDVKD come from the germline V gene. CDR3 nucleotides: TGTGCCACCAGTGATCCGACGGGACTCACCGGGGAGCTGTTTTTT. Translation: CATSDPTGLTGELFF.

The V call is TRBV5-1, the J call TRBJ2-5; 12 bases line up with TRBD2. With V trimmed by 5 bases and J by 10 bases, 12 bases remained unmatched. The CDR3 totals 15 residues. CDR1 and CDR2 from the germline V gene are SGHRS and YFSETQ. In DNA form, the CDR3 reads TGCGCCAGCAGACCTAGCGGGGGGGCCGGATCCGACCAGTACTTC. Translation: CASRPSGGAGSDQYF.

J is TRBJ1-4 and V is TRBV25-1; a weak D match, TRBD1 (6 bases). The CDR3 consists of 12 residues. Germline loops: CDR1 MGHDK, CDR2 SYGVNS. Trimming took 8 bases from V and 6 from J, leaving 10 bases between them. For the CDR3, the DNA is TGTGCCAGCGTAAACAGGGATGAAAAACTGTTTTTT. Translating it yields CASVNRDEKLFF.

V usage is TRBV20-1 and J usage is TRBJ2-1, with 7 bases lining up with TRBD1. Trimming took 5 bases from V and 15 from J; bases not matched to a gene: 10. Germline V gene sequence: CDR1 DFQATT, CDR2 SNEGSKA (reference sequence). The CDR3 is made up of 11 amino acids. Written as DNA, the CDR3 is TGCAGTGCTCGACAGGGCCGCTTACGGTTCTTC. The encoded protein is CSARQGRLRFF.

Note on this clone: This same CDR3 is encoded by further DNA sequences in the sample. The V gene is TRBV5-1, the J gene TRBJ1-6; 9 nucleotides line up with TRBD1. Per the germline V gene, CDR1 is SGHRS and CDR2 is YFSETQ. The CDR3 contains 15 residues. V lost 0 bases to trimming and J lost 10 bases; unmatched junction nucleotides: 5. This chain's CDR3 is CASSLAGTGRSPLHF. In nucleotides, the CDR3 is TGCGCCAGCAGCTTGGCGGGGACAGGGAGATCACCCCTCCACTTT.

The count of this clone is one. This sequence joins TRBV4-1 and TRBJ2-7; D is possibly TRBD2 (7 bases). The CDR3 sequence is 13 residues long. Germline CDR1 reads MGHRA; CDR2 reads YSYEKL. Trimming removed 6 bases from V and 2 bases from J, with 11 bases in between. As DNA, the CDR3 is TGCGCCAGCAGAGGGGGGGCCGCCTACGAGCAGTACGTC. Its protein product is CASRGGAAYEQYV.

CDR3 in DNA: TGTGCCAGCAGCTCCTCACAGGGGGTCATCTCTGGAAACACCATATATTTT. This gives the protein CASSSSQGVISGNTIYF. The J gene is TRBJ1-3, the V gene TRBV5-5; 8 bases align to TRBD1. V lost 3 bases, J lost 0 bases, and 8 bases stayed unmatched. Germline V gene lookup returns CDR1 SGHKS and CDR2 YYEKEE (reference sequence). The CDR3 has 17 amino acids.

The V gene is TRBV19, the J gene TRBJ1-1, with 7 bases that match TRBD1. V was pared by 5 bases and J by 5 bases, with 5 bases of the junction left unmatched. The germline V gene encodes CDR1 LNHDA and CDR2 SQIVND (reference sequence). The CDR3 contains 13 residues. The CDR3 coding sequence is TGTGCCAGTAGTCAGACAGGGTGGACTGAAGCTTTCTTT. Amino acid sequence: CASSQTGWTEAFF.

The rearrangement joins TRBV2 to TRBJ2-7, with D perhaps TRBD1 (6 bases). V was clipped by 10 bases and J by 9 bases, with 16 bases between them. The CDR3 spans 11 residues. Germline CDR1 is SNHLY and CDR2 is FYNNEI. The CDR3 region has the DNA TGTGCCACCGCAGGGGCGGGCGGGCAGTACTTC. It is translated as CATAGAGGQYF.

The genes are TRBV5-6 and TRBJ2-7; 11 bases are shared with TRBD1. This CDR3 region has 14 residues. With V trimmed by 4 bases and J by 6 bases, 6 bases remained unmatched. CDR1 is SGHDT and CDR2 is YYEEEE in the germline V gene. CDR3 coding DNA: TGTGCCAGCAGCCTGGAGGGACAGGGGGGCGAGCAGTACGTC. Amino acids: CASSLEGQGGEQYV.

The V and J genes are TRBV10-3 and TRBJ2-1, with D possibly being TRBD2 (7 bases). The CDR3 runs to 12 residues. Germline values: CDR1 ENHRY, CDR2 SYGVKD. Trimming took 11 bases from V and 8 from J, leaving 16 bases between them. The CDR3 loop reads CASKGGLDEQFF. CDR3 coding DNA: TGTGCCTCCAAGGGGGGGTTGGATGAGCAGTTCTTC.

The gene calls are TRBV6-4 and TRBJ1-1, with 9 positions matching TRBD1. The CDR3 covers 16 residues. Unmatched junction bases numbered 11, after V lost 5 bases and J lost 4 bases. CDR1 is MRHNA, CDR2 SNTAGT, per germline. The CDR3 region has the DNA TGTGCCAGCAGTTACAGGGGGCTAGGAGATGGCACTGAAGCTTTCTTT. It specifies CASSYRGLGDGTEAFF.